A selection of T cell receptor beta chains follows, all from one sample in a study of blood T cell repertoires in COVID-19. Sequencing used immunoSEQ multiplex PCR; TCRdb keeps in-frame clones, though not all of them. The sample has tens of thousands of clones; 80% to 90% are singletons. The specimen was peripheral blood. The receptors come from a man in his forties with COVID-19, enrolled during active disease. CDR3s leave out the opening cysteine and the closing phenylalanine or tryptophan. The order of the fields is CDR3 protein, clone size, CDR3 length, J gene, V gene. Where a row states a size, it is once, few, many or the class of an expanded clone; other rows omit it.

ASSLSLTYEQY	NA	11	TRBJ2-7	TRBV12-3/TRBV12-4
ASSDKIGRGYEQY	NA	13	TRBJ2-7	TRBV6-1
ASRDGQGPQH	NA	10	TRBJ1-5	TRBV2
ASRAGRGNQPQH	NA	12	TRBJ1-5	TRBV10-2
ASSTGGQPYGNQPQH	NA	15	TRBJ1-5	TRBV10-1
ASSFWGGWSGYGYT	NA	14	TRBJ1-2	TRBV7-2
ASSLSGGAHYEQY	medium-sized	13	TRBJ2-7	TRBV5-6
ASSLVGGSGYT	NA	11	TRBJ1-2	TRBV11-3
ASSITGGPLH	once	10	TRBJ1-6	TRBV19
AWYHGRSSGANVLT	few	14	TRBJ2-6	TRBV30
ASSLDSNEQF	NA	10	TRBJ2-1	TRBV11-2
ASSESALSPSTQY	NA	13	TRBJ2-3	TRBV2
ASSLNRGMHYT	NA	11	TRBJ1-2	TRBV11-3
AWSRDSYGYT	NA	10	TRBJ1-2	TRBV30
ASQLGGAQETQY	once	12	TRBJ2-5	TRBV2
ASSERAGGRRMETQY	NA	15	TRBJ2-5	TRBV2